These T cell receptor beta chains were read from a single sample in a study of blood T cells in healthy people across ages. TCRdb re-analysed the 5' RACE reads in MiXCR, keeping a single row per CDR3 protein. The sample carries under 1,000,000 distinct CDR3 sequences, around 45% recorded once. The sequenced sample consisted of blood. These receptors were collected from a man at least 80 years old in good health. The CDR3 runs from the conserved cysteine through the conserved F or W. The D gene is left open where the match is weak. Some rows have no size entry. The others give once, few or many, or a class for an expanded clone.

j_call d_call clone_size v_call cdr3_nt cdr3_aa
TRBJ2-7 TRBD1 . TRBV27 TGTGCCAGCAGTTTTCGCCGGGACAGGGACTCCTACGAGCAGTACTTC CASSFRRDRDSYEQYF
TRBJ2-7 . few TRBV27 TGTGCCAGCAGTTTTGCACAGGGCCCCTACGAGCAGTACTTC CASSFAQGPYEQYF
TRBJ1-2 . . TRBV14 TGTGCCAGCAGCCAAGCGGTGACAGCCTATGGCTACACCTTC CASSQAVTAYGYTF
TRBJ2-5 . few TRBV10-3 TGTGCCATCAGTGGGACAGCGGATAGGGAGACCCAGTACTTC CAISGTADRETQYF
TRBJ2-1 TRBD2 . TRBV7-2 TGTGCCAGCAGCTTAGAGGTACTAGCGGGAGTGCACAATGAGCAGTTCTTC CASSLEVLAGVHNEQFF
TRBJ1-4 . . TRBV20-1 TGCAGTGCTAGGACCCTCTGGGGGGACGCAACTAATGAAAAACTGTTTTTT CSARTLWGDATNEKLFF
TRBJ2-3 . few TRBV29-1 TGCAGCGTCGTGAAACAGGAGTCGGTCAACACAGATACGCAGTATTTT CSVVKQESVNTDTQYF
TRBJ2-7 TRBD1 . TRBV25-1 TGTGCCAGCAGTGAAACGGGGACAGAGGGCAGTTCCTACGAGCAGTACTTC CASSETGTEGSSYEQYF
TRBJ2-7 TRBD1 few TRBV28 TGTGCCAGCCGGACAGGCCGCACCTACGAGCAGTACTTC CASRTGRTYEQYF
TRBJ2-5 TRBD1 few TRBV25-1 TGTGCCAGCAGTGGCGACCGGGACAGGGTATCAGAGACCCAGTACTTC CASSGDRDRVSETQYF
TRBJ1-2 . . TRBV28 TGTGCCAGCAGGATCGGGCGGCAGTTCTATGGCTACACCTTC CASRIGRQFYGYTF
TRBJ2-7 TRBD2 . TRBV20-1 TGCAGTGCTAGACCTCGGGATAGCGGGACCCATACTTCCTACGAGCAGTACTTC CSARPRDSGTHTSYEQYF
TRBJ2-1 TRBD1 . TRBV29-1 TGCAGCGTTGGACAGGGTGATTACAATGAGCAGTTCTTC CSVGQGDYNEQFF
TRBJ2-2 TRBD2 . TRBV28 TGTGCCAGCAGTTCCTGGACTAGCGAGAACACCGGGGAGCTGTTTTTT CASSSWTSENTGELFF
TRBJ2-7 . few TRBV27 TGTGCCAGCAGTTTAGGGCAGGGCTTTTCCTCCTACGAGCAGTACTTC CASSLGQGFSSYEQYF
TRBJ2-1 . . TRBV5-1 TGCGCCAGCAGCTTGGGGGGACCCCCTCAGAATTCCTACAATGAGCAGTTCTTC CASSLGGPPQNSYNEQFF
TRBJ2-7 TRBD1 many TRBV4-2 TGTGCCAGCAGCCAACCAGGGGGCCACTACGAGCAGTACTTC CASSQPGGHYEQYF
TRBJ2-1 . . TRBV27 TGTGCCAGCAGTATCCCCGGGGCCTACAATGAGCAGTTCTTC CASSIPGAYNEQFF
TRBJ1-6 . . TRBV10-3 TGTGCCACTTTGAGCCCGGTGGGGAATTCACCCCTCCACTTT CATLSPVGNSPLHF
TRBJ1-5 . . TRBV12-3/TRBV12-4 TGTGCCAGCAGTTTGGTACAGGGATATAGCAATCAGCCCCAGCATTTT CASSLVQGYSNQPQHF